This T cell receptor (beta chain) comes out of a study of cytomegalovirus exposure and HLA in healthy donors. Findings and caveats of the study: It was likely that a cluster of highly shared sequence variants was a sequencing artifact.

Donors in the study were healthy people who gave bone marrow. These donors counted as nominally healthy when sampled, but unrecorded immune exposures were likely. This clone was seen once. Its matching antigen is unknown. Researchers ran the PCR with 60 Vbeta and 13 Jbeta primers. Clones were sequenced by immunoSEQ multiplex PCR, and TCRdb holds only the in-frame ones, with some missing. The profile shows about 85,000 clones, around 77% of them singletons. This TCR came from a boy between 10 and 17 years old in good health and CMV-seronegative. Sequenced input: PBMCs.

The CDR3 nucleotides read TGTGCCTGGAGTGGGGGACAGGGAATCACAGATACGCAGTATTTT. It codes for CAWSGGQGITDTQYF. The chain couples TRBV30 to TRBJ2-3, with 9 bases matching TRBD1. J lost 2 bases, V lost 1 base, and 4 bases had no gene match. The length of the CDR3 is 15 residues. Germline V gives CDR1 GTSNPN, CDR2 SVGIG (reference sequence).